The 22 T cell receptor beta chains presented below share a single source sample, sequenced in a study of blood T cell repertoires in COVID-19. Repertoires were generated with immunoSEQ multiplex PCR, while TCRdb's copy carries only in-frame clones and drops some. Among 140,000 to 150,000 clones listed, around nine tenths were seen once. The sequenced material came from peripheral blood. The source of these receptors is a man in his 60s with active or convalescent COVID-19.

This clone appeared a single time. J is TRBJ2-7 and V is TRBV18; TRBD2 agrees at 12 bases. V was clipped by 5 bases and J by 1 base; unmatched bases: 6. Germline V gene data show CDR1 as KGHSH and CDR2 as LQKENI. This CDR3 spans 16 amino acids. The CDR3 reads CASSVTGTSGSYEQYF. The CDR3 bases are TGTGCCAGCTCAGTCACCGGGACTAGCGGGTCCTACGAGCAGTACTTC.

This CDR3 reads CASSLAGQGMETQYF. The CDR3 nucleotides read TGTGCCAGCAGTTTAGCCGGCCAGGGGATGGAGACCCAGTACTTC. This chain joins TRBV28 and TRBJ2-5, with D maybe TRBD1 (6 bases). Germline CDR1 is MDHEN and CDR2 is SYDVKM. The CDR3 totals 15 residues. The V and J ends lost 2 bases and 5 bases respectively, with 15 bases between them. Full variable domain (remainder filled in from reference TRBV28 and TRBJ2-5): DVKVTQSSRYLVKRTGEKVFLECVQDMDHENMFWYRQDPGLGLRLIYFSYDVKMKEKGDIPEGYSVSREKKERFSLILESASTNQTSMYLCASSLAGQGMETQYFGPGTRLLVL.

The chain joins TRBV14 to TRBJ2-1; 7 positions match TRBD1. Trimming took 6 bases from V and 16 from J; bases not matched to a gene: 9. Looked up from germline, CDR1 is SGHDN and CDR2 is FVKESK. The CDR3 covers 11 residues. CDR3 bases: TGTGCCAGCAGTCGGGACAGTAAGGAATTCTTC. This codes for CASSRDSKEFF.

The chain recombines TRBV6-5 with TRBJ1-2, with unresolved D. The V end lost 6 bases, the J end lost 5 bases, and 13 bases lay between the germline ends. CDR1 is MNHEY and CDR2 is SVGAGI in the germline V gene. This CDR3 comprises 13 residues. CDR3 in DNA: TGTGCCAGCAGCCCCTCGATCCAGTATGGCTACACCTTC. Amino acids: CASSPSIQYGYTF.

The chain is built from TRBV19 and TRBJ2-1; 8 bases line up with TRBD2. This CDR3 has 16 residues. The V gene end was trimmed by 5 bases and the J gene end by 7 bases; junction bases not matched to a gene: 13. CDR1 and CDR2 from the germline V gene are LNHDA and SQIVND (reference sequence). DNA of the CDR3: TGTGCCAGTAGTCGGCGGGGGGAAGGTGGTCGGAATGAGCAGTTCTTC. This sequence encodes CASSRRGEGGRNEQFF.

This clone was detected once. The rearrangement uses TRBV10-2 and TRBJ2-2; tentative D call: TRBD2 (6 bases). Trimming took 2 bases from V and 4 from J, leaving 17 bases between them. CDR1 and CDR2 (germline): WSHSY, SAAADI. The CDR3 consists of 17 residues. The CDR3 sequence: CASSELFGSRRTGELFF. For the CDR3, the DNA is TGCGCCAGCAGTGAGCTCTTCGGGAGTAGACGCACCGGGGAGCTGTTTTTT.

This sequence joins TRBV11-2 and TRBJ2-1, with TRBD2 matching 14 bases. Per germline, CDR1 SGHAT and CDR2 FQNNGV. The CDR3 is made up of 17 amino acids. V trimming: 5 bases; J trimming: 5 bases; junction bases outside the gene matches: 8. The CDR3 DNA reads as TGTGCCAGCAGCCCCGGGACTAGCGGGAGAATCGACAATGAGCAGTTCTTC. Its protein product is CASSPGTSGRIDNEQFF.

This clone was picked up one time. The rearrangement joins TRBV5-1 to TRBJ2-5; 8 nucleotides match TRBD1. Per the germline V gene, CDR1 is SGHRS and CDR2 is YFSETQ. CDR3 length equals 15 residues. V lost 3 bases, J lost 5 bases, and 9 bases stayed unmatched. This CDR3 is CASSYTGTGYETQYF. In DNA, the CDR3 is TGCGCCAGCAGCTACACCGGGACAGGCTATGAGACCCAGTACTTC.

The chain combines TRBV28 with TRBJ1-2; D call uncertain. Per the germline V gene, CDR1 is MDHEN and CDR2 is SYDVKM. The V end was cut by 4 bases, the J end by 2 bases, with 8 bases between. The CDR3 consists of 13 residues. CDR3 coding DNA: TGTGCCAGCAGTTCCCAGTGGAACTATGGCTACACCTTC. Its protein product is CASSSQWNYGYTF.

V gene TRBV7-6 combines with J gene TRBJ1-4; D may be TRBD1 (5 bases). The CDR3 has 16 amino acids. V was shortened by 5 bases and J by 7 bases, with 20 bases between the two germline ends. Germline values: CDR1 SGHVS, CDR2 FNYEAQ. The CDR3 nucleotides are TGTGCCAGCAGCCTCGCGGGGGGGTTGTCGGCTGAAAAACTGTTTTTT. Its translation: CASSLAGGLSAEKLFF.

This clone is a singleton in its sample. V is TRBV5-5 and J is TRBJ1-5, with a tentative D call TRBD1 (5 bases). The germline V gene encodes CDR1 SGHKS and CDR2 YYEKEE (reference sequence). Trimming left V 4 bases short and J 6 bases short, with 17 bases between. The length of the CDR3 is 15 residues. In nucleotides, the CDR3 is TGTGCCAGCAGCCCCGTAATGCGGGGGGGTCAGCCCCAGCATTTT. Residues: CASSPVMRGGQPQHF.

The rearrangement links TRBV19 to TRBJ1-1; D call uncertain. From germline, CDR1 is LNHDA and CDR2 SQIVND (reference sequence). The CDR3 loop spans 13 amino acids. Trimming left V 4 bases short and J 1 base short, with 7 bases between. The CDR3 sequence is CASSNAGNTEAFF. CDR3 coding DNA: TGTGCCAGTAGTAATGCAGGGAACACTGAAGCTTTCTTT.

The chain is built from TRBV7-2 and TRBJ1-2; TRBD1 agrees at 7 bases. V was pared by 0 bases and J by 4 bases, with 5 bases of the junction left unmatched. The germline gives CDR1 SGHTA, CDR2 FQGNSA. The CDR3 spans 15 residues. The CDR3 reads CASSLADRDGYGYTF. The CDR3 DNA follows: TGTGCCAGCAGCTTAGCCGACAGGGACGGCTATGGCTACACCTTC.

This clone has a single count. The chain recombines TRBV28 with TRBJ2-5, with TRBD1 matching over 8 bases. Trimming at V came to 3 bases and at J to 5 bases, leaving 8 bases not matched to a gene. This CDR3 contains 15 residues. Per germline, CDR1 MDHEN and CDR2 SYDVKM. CDR3 DNA sequence: TGTGCCAGCAGTTTTCCCAGGGGGCCGGTTGAGACCCAGTACTTC. The encoded protein is CASSFPRGPVETQYF.

The V call is TRBV4-1, the J call TRBJ2-3, with a tentative D call TRBD1 (6 bases). This CDR3 has 14 residues. V gave up 4 bases and J gave up 5 bases, with 13 bases separating them. Germline V gene data show CDR1 as MGHRA and CDR2 as YSYEKL. CDR3: CASSPGQGRDTQYF. The CDR3 DNA follows: TGCGCCAGCAGCCCAGGCCAGGGGAGAGATACGCAGTATTTT.

The rearrangement uses TRBV3-1 (or the pseudogene TRBV3-2) and TRBJ2-7; TRBD2 aligns across 10 bases. CDR1 is LGHDT and CDR2 is YNNKEL in the germline V gene (reference sequence). V dropped 8 bases and J dropped 3; count of bases not matched to a gene: 7. This CDR3 contains 14 residues. In DNA, the CDR3 is TGTGCCAGCGGCAGGGCTAGCGGGAGCTACGAGCAGTACTTC. Protein product: CASGRASGSYEQYF.

This clone appeared a single time. The gene calls are TRBV19 and TRBJ1-6; 9 bases are a match to TRBD1. This CDR3 contains 14 residues. With V trimmed by 4 bases and J by 7 bases, 2 bases remained unmatched. Germline V gives CDR1 LNHDA, CDR2 SQIVND (reference sequence). CDR3 sequence reads: CASSTDRGNSPLHF. The DNA for the CDR3 is TGTGCCAGTAGTACCGACAGGGGGAATTCACCCCTCCACTTT.

V is TRBV28 and J is TRBJ1-2; D unclear. Germline CDR1 is MDHEN and CDR2 is SYDVKM. This CDR3 has 15 residues. V was cut by 7 bases and J by 7 bases, with 22 bases left in between. Here the CDR3 DNA reads TGTGCCAGCACTCCCCTCGGGCTTTCTGGAGGTGGCTACACCTTC. It codes for CASTPLGLSGGGYTF.

The V gene is TRBV12-3 or TRBV12-4, the J gene TRBJ2-5, with D maybe TRBD2 (5 bases). V dropped 4 bases and J dropped 1 base, with 7 bases sitting between them. CDR3 length: 13 amino acids. The CDR3 region has the DNA TGTGCCAGCAGTTCTAGCTCCCAAGAGACCCAGTACTTC. It encodes CASSSSSQETQYF.

The chain employs TRBV19 and TRBJ1-4; maybe TRBD1 (6 bases). This CDR3 has 15 residues. V was cut by 4 bases and J by 8 bases, with 17 bases left in between. Per the germline V gene, CDR1 is LNHDA and CDR2 is SQIVND (reference sequence). For the CDR3, the DNA is TGTGCCAGTAGTACACCCCAGGGGTTCTTCGAAAAACTGTTTTTT. It codes for CASSTPQGFFEKLFF. Variable domain in full (rest from reference TRBV19 and TRBJ1-4): DGGITQSPKYLFRKEGQNVTLSCEQNLNHDAMYWYRQDPGQGLRLIYYSQIVNDFQKGDIAEGYSVSREKKESFPLTVTSAQKNPTAFYLCASSTPQGFFEKLFFGSGTQLSVL.

J is TRBJ1-1 and V is TRBV6-1, with 8 bases lining up with TRBD1. The CDR3 has 15 residues. Germline lookup yields CDR1 MNHNS and CDR2 SASEGT. The V and J ends lost 3 bases and 5 bases, in that order; junction bases with no gene match: 8. The DNA for the CDR3 is TGTGCCAGCAGTGACATCAACACAGGGGGGACTGAAGCTTTCTTT. It codes for CASSDINTGGTEAFF.

The chain uses TRBV29-1 and TRBJ1-1, with D unresolved. V was pared by 6 bases and J by 0 bases, with 11 bases between. CDR1 SQVTM and CDR2 ANQGSEA come from the germline V gene. This CDR3 spans 13 amino acids. The CDR3 coding sequence is TGCAGCGTCCCCGCGGTTATGAACACTGAAGCTTTCTTT. Encoded protein: CSVPAVMNTEAFF.